This TCR beta chain appears in the sequencing data of a study of T cells in Graves' hyperthyroidism and ophthalmopathy. Overall study: Peripheral blood was obtained at initial diagnosis, preceding any treatment.

In its sample, this clonotype was seen many times. The antigen is unknown. V lost 1 base to trimming and J lost 4 bases, with 11 bases between them. Looked up from germline, CDR1 is LGHDT and CDR2 is YNNKEL (reference sequence). There are 16 residues in the CDR3. There were TCR beta CDR3 regions amplified from RNA transcripts. HTBI primers were employed in a first-round RT-PCR of the TCR CDR3. TCRdb processed the multiplex PCR reads anew with MiXCR; each CDR3 protein has one entry. Here the sample spans more than 650,000 distinct CDR3 sequences, 12% to 15% being singletons. Points from the study as a whole: Most clonotypes expanded in thyroid above 0.001 were likewise present in blood. Ophthalmopathy could be told apart from stable hyperthyroidism with a 13 V-J model.

The origin of this receptor is a woman aged 18-29 years with Graves' hyperthyroidism. The sample was blood. This chain uses TRBV3-1 with TRBJ2-6; perhaps TRBD1 as D (5 bases). CDR3 amino acids: CASSQGIGEGANVLTF. Written as DNA, the CDR3 is TGTGCCAGCAGCCAAGGGATAGGGGAAGGGGCCAACGTCCTGACTTTC. Drawing the rest from reference TRBV3-1 and TRBJ2-6, the complete variable domain is DTAVSQTPKYLVTQMGNDKSIKCEQNLGHDTMYWYKQDSKKFLKIMFSYNNKELIINETVPNRFSPKSPDKAHLNLHINSLELGDSAVYFCASSQGIGEGANVLTFGAGSRLTVL.